This T cell receptor beta chain was recovered during a study of T cell repertoires in cytomegalovirus infection. About the study: It can be stated that public TCR beta signatures indicated CMV infection as well as a matching HLA type. Findings and limits, study-wide: Dominating the ex vivo response were TCR beta clonotypes that were CMV-specific and HLA-C-restricted. Cumulative public TCR beta family frequency identified carriers of CMV plus the relevant HLA.

This CDR3 is 16 amino acids long. Germline trimming cut 8 bases from V and 1 base from J; bases unmatched to any gene: 13. CDR1 is MNHEY and CDR2 is SVGEGT in the germline V gene. Each CDR3 protein gets one entry after TCRdb re-called the reads with MiXCR. Among about 230,000 distinct CDR3 sequences, 20% to 25% were seen once, and the ten largest hold 15% to 20%. The count of this clonotype is one. Its antigen is unknown. V gene TRBV6-2 or TRBV6-3 combines with J gene TRBJ2-5, with 7 bases lining up with TRBD2. This clonotype was sampled from a human donor in good health (CMV status not recorded). Some clones in this sample may be carry-over from other donors' samples. The sequencing input was CD8+ T cells from PBMCs. DNA for the CDR3: TGTGCCAGCGCTGGCGGGGGTTTGGCAGTCCAAGAGACCCAGTACTTC. Translated, it gives CASAGGGLAVQETQYF.